This is a list of T cell receptor beta chains from one sample in a study of cytomegalovirus exposure and HLA in healthy donors. Produced via immunoSEQ multiplex PCR; TCRdb's table is partial and in-frame only. The sample data list approximately 93,000 clones. Sequencing was performed on PBMCs. The receptors originated from a woman under 40 in good health and CMV-seronegative. Each CDR3 is given with its conserved first and last residue.

j_gene | v_gene | CDR3aa
TRBJ1-5 | TRBV4-1 | CASSQAGYGNQPQHF
TRBJ2-3 | TRBV13 | CASSLKRGPFTDTQYF
TRBJ2-2 | TRBV7-6 | CASSLEAGGNTGELFF
TRBJ2-3 | TRBV27 | CASSLGGGGTDTQYF
TRBJ1-2 | TRBV29-1 | CSVGQGYGYTF
TRBJ2-3 | TRBV28 | CASSSPGGMDTQYF
TRBJ2-1 | TRBV2 | CASRRQGAYEQFF
TRBJ2-5 | TRBV28 | CASRTWLEAGIQETQYF
TRBJ1-5 | TRBV6-5 | CASSRGGSQPQHF
TRBJ2-6 | TRBV5-1 | CASSLRLAGGAPSSGANVLTF
TRBJ2-1 | TRBV4-1 | CASSPLGQGAENNEQFF
TRBJ1-4 | TRBV15 | CATSLRTVNEKLFF
TRBJ1-6 | TRBV9 | CASRGPNSPLHF
TRBJ2-3 | TRBV19 | CASGQYIGADTQYF
TRBJ1-1 | TRBV5-5 | CASSWTVAEAFF
TRBJ1-2 | TRBV11-2 | CASSLAGGAGYTF
TRBJ2-5 | TRBV28 | CASRGPGEETQYF
TRBJ1-3 | TRBV25-1 | CASSAPVHGSGNTIYF
TRBJ2-7 | TRBV9 | CASSVGTSVDGQYF
TRBJ2-1 | TRBV5-5 | CASNPARGANEQFF